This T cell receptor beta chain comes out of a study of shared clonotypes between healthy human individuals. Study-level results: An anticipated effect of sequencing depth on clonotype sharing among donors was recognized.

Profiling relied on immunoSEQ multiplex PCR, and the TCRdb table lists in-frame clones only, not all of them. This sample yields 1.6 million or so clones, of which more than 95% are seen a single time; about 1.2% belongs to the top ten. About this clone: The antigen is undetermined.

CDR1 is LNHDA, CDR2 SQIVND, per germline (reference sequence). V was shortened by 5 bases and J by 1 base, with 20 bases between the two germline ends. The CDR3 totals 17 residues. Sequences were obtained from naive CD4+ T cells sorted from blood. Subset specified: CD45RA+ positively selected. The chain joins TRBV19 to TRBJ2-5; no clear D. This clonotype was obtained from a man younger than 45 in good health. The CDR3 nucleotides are TGTGCCAGTAGTCGGCCCCCGGGCCGATCCCCCCAAGAGACCCAGTACTTC. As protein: CASSRPPGRSPQETQYF.